A selection of T cell receptor beta chains follows, all from one sample in a study of identical twins. TCRdb reanalysed the 5' RACE reads using MiXCR and keeps one entry per CDR3 protein. Of fewer than 900,000 distinct CDR3 sequences listed, about 20% are singletons. This same sample was also part of a study on T cells expressing NK-cell markers.

Sequenced: PBMCs. The receptor set was obtained from a woman aged 18-35 years in good health. The CDR3 runs from the conserved cysteine through the conserved F or W.

TRBV20-1	TRBJ1-6	11	CSAREGEALHF
TRBV4-1	TRBJ1-5	15	CASSPEQGAMEPQHF
TRBV10-3	TRBJ2-7	13	CAIKGTASREQYF
TRBV7-6	TRBJ2-3	13	CASSWGPTDTQYF
TRBV2	TRBJ2-7	13	CASLGGSTYEQYF
TRBV11-2	TRBJ2-7	16	CASSLHTPGRGGEQYF
TRBV5-6	TRBJ2-2	17	CASSPQNPFINTGELFF
TRBV7-8	TRBJ2-7	13	CASSLELDGEQYF
TRBV11-2	TRBJ1-2	14	CASSPDTANYGYTF
TRBV7-3	TRBJ2-5	18	CASSSRSSGGFGQETQYF
TRBV6-1	TRBJ2-1	15	CASTLGGASYNEQFF
TRBV20-1	TRBJ1-5	14	CSARQGADNQPQHF
TRBV12-3/TRBV12-4	TRBJ1-2	13	CASRVRANYGYTF
TRBV20-1	TRBJ2-6	14	CSARGGSGANVLTF
TRBV9	TRBJ2-2	16	CASSVDLGRNTGELFF
TRBV29-1	TRBJ2-7	13	CSVAVGGSHEQYF
TRBV7-9	TRBJ2-7	16	CASSSRRGQGSYEQYF
TRBV6-2/TRBV6-3	TRBJ1-1	14	CASSLSRRNTEAFF
TRBV12-3/TRBV12-4	TRBJ2-7	15	CASSSGTGGWKEQYF
TRBV7-2	TRBJ2-1	14	CASSIWVAVNEQFF
TRBV12-3/TRBV12-4	TRBJ2-3	13	CASNRDLGDTQYF
TRBV10-3	TRBJ2-2	15	CAISVHSPNTGELFF
TRBV5-1	TRBJ2-1	14	CASAGTGSYNEQFF
TRBV7-2	TRBJ2-1	15	CASSFLGGVGNEQFF
TRBV20-1	TRBJ2-1	14	CSAPTESSYNEQFF
TRBV5-1	TRBJ2-5	16	CASSLDSSGVPETQYF
TRBV6-2/TRBV6-3	TRBJ2-1	14	CATGTAASYNEQFF
TRBV6-2/TRBV6-3	TRBJ2-7	16	CASSYSREERSGEQYF
TRBV29-1	TRBJ2-3	16	CSASRGQGYLTDTQYF
TRBV7-2	TRBJ1-4	16	CASSVKSLSWNEKLFF
TRBV10-3	TRBJ2-3	15	CAIRGTSGVRDTQYF
TRBV29-1	TRBJ2-2	15	CSVHHPALNTGELFF
TRBV9	TRBJ1-6	18	CASSLSGPDKSYNSPLHF
TRBV20-1	TRBJ2-7	13	CSLLTGYSYEQYF
TRBV6-1	TRBJ2-7	12	CASSVTGYEQYF
TRBV29-1	TRBJ2-3	15	CSVTTSGGFTDTQYF
TRBV27	TRBJ2-3	14	CASQGLAGTDTQYF
TRBV20-1	TRBJ2-5	13	CSARARGGETQYF
TRBV12-3/TRBV12-4	TRBJ1-2	10	CASSRRGYTF
TRBV20-1	TRBJ2-3	18	CSASGGGTRGFSTDTQYF
TRBV7-6	TRBJ2-1	17	CASSLEGGLSFFNEQFF
TRBV20-1	TRBJ2-7	11	CSASGRTEQYF
TRBV4-3	TRBJ2-1	15	CASSLARQGRNEQFF
TRBV24-1	TRBJ2-1	13	CATSDYRGDEQFF
TRBV20-1	TRBJ2-1	15	CSAREAGRNYNEQFF
TRBV6-5	TRBJ2-5	11	CASSHKETQYF